This entry is about one TCR beta chain. Its antigen is not known. The data originate from a study of cytomegalovirus exposure and HLA in healthy donors. Germline lookup yields CDR1 MNHEY and CDR2 SVGAGI. The CDR3 extends over 16 amino acids. With 4 bases clipped from V and 10 bases from J, the junction kept 7 bases outside the gene matches. The primer mix had 60 Vbeta and 13 Jbeta primers. TCRdb's table, derived via immunoSEQ multiplex PCR, lists solely in-frame clones and lacks some. The sample comprises about 170,000 clones, about 82% of which are singletons, and about 0.77% rests with the top ten. General observations from the study: The authors confirmed in vitro that three CMV-associated chains were specific for CMV antigens.

The source material was PBMCs. The clonotype comes from a woman aged 18-29 years in good health and CMV-seronegative. This chain uses TRBV6-5 with TRBJ2-1; 16 bases are shared with TRBD2. The CDR3 sequence: CASSSTGLAGGYEQFF. In DNA, the CDR3 is TGTGCCAGCAGTTCAACGGGACTAGCGGGAGGGTACGAGCAGTTCTTC.